This is a list of T cell receptor beta chains from one sample in a study of blood T cell repertoires in COVID-19. Clones were sequenced by immunoSEQ multiplex PCR, and TCRdb holds only the in-frame ones, with some missing. The table shows some 83,000 clones, with around 90% occurring only once. Sequenced material: peripheral blood. All receptors come from a man aged 50-59 years with acute or convalescent COVID-19. Each CDR3 is given with its conserved first and last residue. The D gene is left open where the match is weak. Only part of the rows carry a size: once, few, many, or a class if the clone is expanded.

>15|TRBD1|TRBJ1-1|TRBV7-9|NA
CATIPEGQGVTEAFF
TGTGCCACCATCCCCGAAGGACAGGGGGTCACTGAAGCTTTCTTT
>18|NA|TRBJ1-2|TRBV4-1|NA
CASSQDGSVTGINYGYTF
TGCGCCAGCAGCCAAGATGGGAGCGTTACAGGGATAAACTATGGCTACACCTTC
>12|NA|TRBJ1-2|TRBV19|NA
CASTPAGYGYTF
TGTGCCAGTACCCCCGCAGGTTATGGCTACACCTTC
>16|NA|TRBJ2-5|TRBV28|NA
CASSFSKGGAGETQYF
TGTGCCAGCAGTTTTTCCAAAGGAGGGGCGGGGGAGACCCAGTACTTC
>14|NA|TRBJ2-3|TRBV3-1/TRBV3-2|NA
CASSRGLLSDTQYF
TGTGCCAGCAGCCGGGGACTCCTTTCAGATACGCAGTATTTT
>15|NA|TRBJ2-2|TRBV5-4|NA
CASSPSAGRTGELFF
TGTGCCAGCAGCCCGTCGGCAGGGCGGACCGGGGAGCTGTTTTTT
>14|NA|TRBJ2-2|TRBV20-1|NA
CSASPRVGTGELFF
TGCAGTGCTAGTCCCAGGGTCGGCACCGGGGAGCTGTTTTTT
>18|NA|TRBJ2-2|TRBV7-2|NA
CASSLGGSLGENTGELFF
TGTGCCAGCAGCTTGGGAGGCAGTCTAGGAGAGAACACCGGGGAGCTGTTTTTT
>11|TRBD1|TRBJ2-1|TRBV19|NA
CASSRGQGQFF
TGTGCCAGTTCACGCGGACAGGGGCAGTTCTTC
>15|NA|TRBJ1-6|TRBV15|NA
CATSRDAAEDSPLHF
TGTGCCACCAGCAGAGATGCCGCAGAAGATTCACCCCTCCACTTT
>15|TRBD1|TRBJ1-2|TRBV9|NA
CASSADRGGGYGYTF
TGTGCCAGCAGCGCCGACAGGGGGGGCGGCTATGGCTACACCTTC
>14|NA|TRBJ1-1|TRBV5-1|NA
CASSLDGRGTEAFF
TGCGCCAGCAGCTTGGACGGTCGGGGCACTGAAGCTTTCTTT
>16|TRBD1|TRBJ2-1|TRBV5-6|NA
CASSWDRGNTYNEQFF
TGTGCCAGCAGCTGGGACAGGGGGAATACCTACAATGAGCAGTTCTTC
>15|NA|TRBJ1-2|TRBV5-6|once
CASILGRGVNYGYTF
TGTGCCAGCATTCTTGGCCGGGGAGTTAACTATGGCTACACCTTC
>14|TRBD1|TRBJ1-2|TRBV9|NA
CASSTGQSNYGYTF
TGTGCCAGCAGCACGGGACAGTCTAACTATGGCTACACCTTC
>14|NA|TRBJ1-2|TRBV5-5|NA
CASSLDTANYGYTF
TGTGCCAGCAGCTTGGATACGGCTAACTATGGCTACACCTTC
>15|NA|TRBJ1-1|TRBV20-1|NA
CSASKQRGTNTEAFF
TGCAGTGCTAGTAAGCAGCGGGGGACAAACACTGAAGCTTTCTTT